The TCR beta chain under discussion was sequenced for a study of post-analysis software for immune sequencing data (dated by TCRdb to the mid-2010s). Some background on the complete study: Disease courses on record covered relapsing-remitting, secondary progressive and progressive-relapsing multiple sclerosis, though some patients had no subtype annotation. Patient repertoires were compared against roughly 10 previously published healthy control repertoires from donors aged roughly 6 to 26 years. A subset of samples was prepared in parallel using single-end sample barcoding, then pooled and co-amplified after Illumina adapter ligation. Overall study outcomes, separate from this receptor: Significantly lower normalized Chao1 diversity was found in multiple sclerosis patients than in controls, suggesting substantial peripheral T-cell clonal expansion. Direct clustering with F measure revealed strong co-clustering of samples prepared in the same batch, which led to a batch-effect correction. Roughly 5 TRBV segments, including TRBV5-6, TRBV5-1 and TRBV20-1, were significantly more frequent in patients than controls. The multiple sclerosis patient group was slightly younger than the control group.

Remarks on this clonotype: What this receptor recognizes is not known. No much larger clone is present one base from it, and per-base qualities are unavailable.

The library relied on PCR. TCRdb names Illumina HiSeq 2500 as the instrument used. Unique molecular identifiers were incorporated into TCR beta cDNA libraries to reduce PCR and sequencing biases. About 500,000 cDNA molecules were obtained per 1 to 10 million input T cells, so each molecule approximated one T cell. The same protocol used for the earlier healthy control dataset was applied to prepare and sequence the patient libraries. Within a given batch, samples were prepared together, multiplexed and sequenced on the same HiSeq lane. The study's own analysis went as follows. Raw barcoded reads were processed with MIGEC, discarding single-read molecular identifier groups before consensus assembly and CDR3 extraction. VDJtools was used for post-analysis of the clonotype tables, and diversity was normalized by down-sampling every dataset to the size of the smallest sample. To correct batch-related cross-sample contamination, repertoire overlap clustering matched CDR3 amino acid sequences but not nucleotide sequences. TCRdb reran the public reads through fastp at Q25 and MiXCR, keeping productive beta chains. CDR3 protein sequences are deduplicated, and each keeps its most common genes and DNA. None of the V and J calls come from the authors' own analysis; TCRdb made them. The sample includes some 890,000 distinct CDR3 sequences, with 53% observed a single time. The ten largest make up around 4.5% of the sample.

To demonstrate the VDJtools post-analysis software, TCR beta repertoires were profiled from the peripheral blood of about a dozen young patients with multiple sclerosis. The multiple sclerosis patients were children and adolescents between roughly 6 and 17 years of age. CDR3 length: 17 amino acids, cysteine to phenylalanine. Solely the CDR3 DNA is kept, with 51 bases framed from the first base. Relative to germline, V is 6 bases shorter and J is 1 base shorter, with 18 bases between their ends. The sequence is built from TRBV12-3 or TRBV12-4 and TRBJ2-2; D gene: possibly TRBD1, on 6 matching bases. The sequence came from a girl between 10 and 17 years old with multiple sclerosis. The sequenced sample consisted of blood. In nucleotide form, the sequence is TGTGCCAGCAGGGCCGACTCAATGGGACAGAACACCGGGGAGCTGTTTTTT. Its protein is CASRADSMGQNTGELFF.